This T cell receptor beta chain was identified during a study of lymphopenia after photon versus proton radiotherapy (dated 2019 in TCRdb). Broadly, across the study: Photon and proton radiation therapy were compared by the study for their immunological effects in patients with gastrointestinal tumors who developed high-grade lymphopenia. The cohort included about 18 patients with gastrointestinal tumors who developed lymphopenia after receiving either photon or proton therapy. The goal of the study was to characterize the differences between the two radiation modalities in how they affect the immune system. The study at large found these results: Proton-treated patients stayed relatively stable during treatment, while photon-treated patients lost naive T cells and TCR diversity and gained effector/memory populations. Across the cohort, among patients who died, a greater drop in TCR diversity after the nadir was inversely correlated with overall survival time. After the lymphocyte count nadir, repertoires from photon-treated patients showed oligoclonal expansion, particularly of CD8+ Temra cells, and this expansion drove the decline in diversity. The survival association was assessed only in patients who died, and better survival with proton therapy was presented by the authors as a possibility rather than a demonstrated result.

Library preparation was by the immunoSEQ multiplex PCR assay. Alongside multiparametric flow cytometry, deep sequencing of rearranged TCR beta loci was used to profile the T cell repertoires. This is the immuneACCESS table as TCRdb keeps it, with only in-frame sequences that have V and J called. A part of the clones is gone; compared with another copy, unresolved V genes explain less than half, and the rest is unexplained. Here the sample has 30,000 to 45,000 clones; 70% to 90% occur a single time. The ten most abundant clones make up under 3% of the sample. Details on this clone: Which antigen it targets is not known. The input lacks base qualities; no much larger clone sits a single base away.

Relative to germline, V is missing 6 bases and J is missing 6 bases, with 7 bases of the junction outside any gene match. CDR1 and CDR2, looked up from the germline V gene, are SNHLY and FYNNEI. The cysteine opens and the phenylalanine closes a CDR3 of 14 amino acids. Only the CDR3 DNA is retained, 42 bases long and in frame from the first base. The sequenced sample was peripheral blood, obtained from a patient treated with photon-based radiotherapy. This TCR came from a man aged 45 to 65 with gastric cancer. The chain employs TRBV2 and TRBJ2-3, with TRBD1 matching 9 junction bases. The DNA sequence follows: TGTGCCAGCAGCCTACAGGGGGCCGGGGATACGCAGTATTTT. Its translation is CASSLQGAGDTQYF.